This T cell receptor beta chain was observed in a study of CD8 T cells in ankylosing spondylitis. In TCRdb, the 5' RACE reads were re-called with MiXCR into one record per CDR3 protein. The table has around 39,000 distinct CDR3 sequences, approximately 11% seen once. Sequencing was performed on synovial fluid, either unsorted or a sorted T cell fraction (not recorded which). The sequence was obtained from a male donor with ankylosing spondylitis.

CDR3 loop: CASSFRDRDTEAFF. The CDR3 DNA follows: TGCGCCAGCAGCTTCCGGGACAGGGACACTGAAGCTTTCTTT. The V and J genes are TRBV5-1 and TRBJ1-1, with 9 bases identical to TRBD1. The CDR3 has 14 amino acids. The V gene's germline CDR1 is SGHRS and CDR2 YFSETQ. V lost 2 bases to trimming and J lost 3 bases; unmatched junction nucleotides: 2.